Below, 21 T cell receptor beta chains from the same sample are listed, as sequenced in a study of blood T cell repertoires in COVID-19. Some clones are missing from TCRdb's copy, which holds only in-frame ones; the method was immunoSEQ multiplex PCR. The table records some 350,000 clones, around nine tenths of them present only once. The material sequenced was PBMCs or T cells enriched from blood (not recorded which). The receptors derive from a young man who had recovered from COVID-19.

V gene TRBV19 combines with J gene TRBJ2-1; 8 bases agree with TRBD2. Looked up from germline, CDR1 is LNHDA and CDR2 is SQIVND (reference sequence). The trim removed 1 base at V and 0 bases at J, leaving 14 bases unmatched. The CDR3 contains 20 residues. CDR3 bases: TGTGCCAGTAGTATAGTAGTGGCGGGGGGCCTCCTAAGCTCCTACAATGAGCAGTTCTTC. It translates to CASSIVVAGGLLSSYNEQFF.

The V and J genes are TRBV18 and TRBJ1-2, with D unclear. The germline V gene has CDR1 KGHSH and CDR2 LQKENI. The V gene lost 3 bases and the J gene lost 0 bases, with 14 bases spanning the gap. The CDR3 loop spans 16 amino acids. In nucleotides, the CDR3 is TGTGCCAGCTCACCCTCCTGGGGAGGGACTAACTATGGCTACACCTTC. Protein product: CASSPSWGGTNYGYTF.

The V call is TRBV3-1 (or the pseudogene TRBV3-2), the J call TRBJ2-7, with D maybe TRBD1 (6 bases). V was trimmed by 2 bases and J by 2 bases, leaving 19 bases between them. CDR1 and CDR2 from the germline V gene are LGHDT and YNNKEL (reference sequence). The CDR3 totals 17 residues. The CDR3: CASSQRKVGQRTYEQYF. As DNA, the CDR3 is TGTGCCAGCAGCCAAAGAAAGGTCGGACAGCGCACCTACGAGCAGTACTTC.

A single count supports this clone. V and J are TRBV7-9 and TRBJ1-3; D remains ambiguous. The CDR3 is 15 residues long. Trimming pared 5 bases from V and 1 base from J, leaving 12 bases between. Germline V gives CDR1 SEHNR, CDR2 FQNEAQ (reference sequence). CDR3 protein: CASSERLTSGNTIYF. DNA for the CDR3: TGTGCCAGCAGCGAACGCCTGACATCTGGAAACACCATATATTTT.

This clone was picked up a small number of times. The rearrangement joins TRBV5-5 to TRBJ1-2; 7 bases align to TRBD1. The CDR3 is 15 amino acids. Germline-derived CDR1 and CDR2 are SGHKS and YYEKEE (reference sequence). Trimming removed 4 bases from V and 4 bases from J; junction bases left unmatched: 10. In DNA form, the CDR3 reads TGTGCCAGCAGCCCGAGCGGACAGGCAGTCTATGGCTACACCTTC. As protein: CASSPSGQAVYGYTF.

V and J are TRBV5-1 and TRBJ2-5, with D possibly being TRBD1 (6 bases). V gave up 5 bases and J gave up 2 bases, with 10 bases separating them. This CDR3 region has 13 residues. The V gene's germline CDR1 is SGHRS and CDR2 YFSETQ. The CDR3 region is CASSRDNQETQYF. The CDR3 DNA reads TGCGCCAGCAGTCGGGACAATCAAGAGACCCAGTACTTC.

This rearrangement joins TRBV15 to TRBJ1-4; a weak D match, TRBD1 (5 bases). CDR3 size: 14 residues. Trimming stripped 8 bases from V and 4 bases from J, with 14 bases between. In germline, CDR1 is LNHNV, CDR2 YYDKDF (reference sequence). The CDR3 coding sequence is TGTGCCACCCGGGGCATGGGACTTAATGAAAAACTGTTTTTT. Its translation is CATRGMGLNEKLFF.

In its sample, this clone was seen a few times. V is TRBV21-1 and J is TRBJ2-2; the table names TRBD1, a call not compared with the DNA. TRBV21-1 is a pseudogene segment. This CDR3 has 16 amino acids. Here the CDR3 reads CASSNTGGRDTGELFF. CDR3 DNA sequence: TGTGCCAGCAGCAACACAGGGGGCAGGGACACCGGGGAGCTGTTTTTT.

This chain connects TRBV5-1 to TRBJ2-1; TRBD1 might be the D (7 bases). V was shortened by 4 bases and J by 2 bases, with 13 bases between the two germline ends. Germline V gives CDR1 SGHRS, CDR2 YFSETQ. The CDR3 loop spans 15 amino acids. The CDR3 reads CASSVFRGAYNEQFF. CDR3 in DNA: TGCGCCAGCAGCGTATTCAGGGGGGCCTACAATGAGCAGTTCTTC.

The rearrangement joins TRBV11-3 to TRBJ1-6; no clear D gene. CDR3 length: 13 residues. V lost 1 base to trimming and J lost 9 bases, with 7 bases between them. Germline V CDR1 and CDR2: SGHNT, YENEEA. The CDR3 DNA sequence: TGTGCCAGCAGCTTAGTGCGGGGTTCACCCCTCCACTTT. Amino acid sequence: CASSLVRGSPLHF.

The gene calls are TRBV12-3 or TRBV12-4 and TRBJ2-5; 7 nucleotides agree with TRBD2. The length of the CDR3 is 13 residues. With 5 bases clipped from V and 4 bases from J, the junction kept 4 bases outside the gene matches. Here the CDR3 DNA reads TGTGCCAGCAGTGAATGGGGGGGAGAGACCCAGTACTTC. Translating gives CASSEWGGETQYF.

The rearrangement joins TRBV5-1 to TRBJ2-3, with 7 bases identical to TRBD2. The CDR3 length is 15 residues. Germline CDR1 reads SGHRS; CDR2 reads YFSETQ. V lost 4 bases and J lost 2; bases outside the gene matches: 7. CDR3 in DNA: TGCGCCAGCAGCAGACAACGGGAGGTCACAGATACGCAGTATTTT. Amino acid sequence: CASSRQREVTDTQYF.

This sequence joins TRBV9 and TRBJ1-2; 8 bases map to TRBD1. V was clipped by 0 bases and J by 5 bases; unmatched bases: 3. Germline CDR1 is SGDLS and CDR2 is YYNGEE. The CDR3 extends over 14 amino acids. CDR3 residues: CASSVAQGAYGYTF. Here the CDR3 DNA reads TGTGCCAGCAGCGTAGCTCAGGGGGCGTATGGCTACACCTTC.

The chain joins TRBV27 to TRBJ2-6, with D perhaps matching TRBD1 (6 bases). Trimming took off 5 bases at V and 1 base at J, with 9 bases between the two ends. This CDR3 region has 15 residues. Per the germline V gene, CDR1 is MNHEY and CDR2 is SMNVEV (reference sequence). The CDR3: CASSHGQSGANVLTF. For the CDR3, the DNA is TGTGCCAGCAGTCACGGACAGTCTGGGGCCAACGTCCTGACTTTC.

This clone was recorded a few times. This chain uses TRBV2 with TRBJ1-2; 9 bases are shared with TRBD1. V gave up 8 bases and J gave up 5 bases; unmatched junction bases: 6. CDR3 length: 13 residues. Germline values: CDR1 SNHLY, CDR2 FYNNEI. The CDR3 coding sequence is TGTGCCAGCCACACCGGGACAGGGTATGGCTACACCTTC. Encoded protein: CASHTGTGYGYTF.

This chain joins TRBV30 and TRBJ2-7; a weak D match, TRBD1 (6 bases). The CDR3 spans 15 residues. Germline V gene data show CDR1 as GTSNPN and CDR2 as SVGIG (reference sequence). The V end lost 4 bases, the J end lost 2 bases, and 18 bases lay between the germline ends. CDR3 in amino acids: CAWTPTGIGTYEQYF. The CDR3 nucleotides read TGTGCCTGGACTCCTACAGGGATAGGAACCTACGAGCAGTACTTC.

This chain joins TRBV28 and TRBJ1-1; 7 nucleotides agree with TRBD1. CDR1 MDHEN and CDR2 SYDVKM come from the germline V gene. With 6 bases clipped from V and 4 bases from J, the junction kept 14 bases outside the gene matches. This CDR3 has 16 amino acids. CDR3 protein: CASRSPGGSGITEAFF. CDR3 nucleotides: TGTGCCAGCAGATCACCAGGGGGTTCAGGGATCACTGAAGCTTTCTTT.

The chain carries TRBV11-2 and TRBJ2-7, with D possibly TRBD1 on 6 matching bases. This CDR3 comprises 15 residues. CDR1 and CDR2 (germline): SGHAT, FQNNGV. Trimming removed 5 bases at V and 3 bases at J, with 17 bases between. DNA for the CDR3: TGTGCCAGCAGCCGCCCTCAGGGGACCCACTACGAGCAGTACTTC. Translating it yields CASSRPQGTHYEQYF.

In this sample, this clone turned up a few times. CDR3 in DNA: TGTGCCAGCAGCGAAGGGGAGGATTACGAGCAGTACTTC. The encoded protein is CASSEGEDYEQYF. V and J are TRBV9 and TRBJ2-7, with a weak D call TRBD2 (6 bases). The germline CDR1 and CDR2 sequences are SGDLS and YYNGEE. Trimming pared 3 bases from V and 4 bases from J, leaving 11 bases between. This CDR3 has 13 amino acids.

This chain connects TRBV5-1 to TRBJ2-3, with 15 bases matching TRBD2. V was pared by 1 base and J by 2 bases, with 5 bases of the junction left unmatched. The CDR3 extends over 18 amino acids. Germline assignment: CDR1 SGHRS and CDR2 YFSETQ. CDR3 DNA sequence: TGCGCCAGCAGCTTGAGGACTAGCGGGGGGGCGACCACAGATACGCAGTATTTT. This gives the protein CASSLRTSGGATTDTQYF.

The CDR3, as DNA: TGCGCCAGCAGTCAATCGCAGGGTGGTTCCTACGAGCAGTACTTC. It specifies CASSQSQGGSYEQYF. The V gene is TRBV23-1, the J gene TRBJ2-7; D might be TRBD1 (5 bases). TRBV23-1 falls under the ORF class, with uncertain function. CDR3 size: 15 residues. Trimming took off 0 bases at V and 1 base at J, with 10 bases between the two ends.